A few counts support the clone carrying this T cell receptor beta chain. Library preparation (for TCRbeta) was performed with unique molecular identifiers. Each CDR3 protein is one row after TCRdb ran MiXCR on the PCR reads. The data show some 490,000 distinct CDR3 sequences, around 13% seen once. The CDR3 extends over 18 amino acids. Germline V gene lookup returns CDR1 SGHTA and CDR2 FQGNSA. J lost 0 bases, V lost 2 bases, and 9 bases had no gene match. The data belong to a study of T-cell reconstitution after alpha-beta-depleted transplantation in children. This TCR derives from a human donor who donated a stem cell graft to a child with combined immunodeficiency. The rearrangement uses TRBV7-2 and TRBJ2-1; 8 nucleotides match TRBD1. The sample consisted of PBMCs from the stem cell graft donor, taken from the stem cell graft. The CDR3 DNA follows: TGTGCCAGCAGCTTACGCTCTGGGACAGGCAGCTCCTACAATGAGCAGTTCTTC. Encoded protein: CASSLRSGTGSSYNEQFF.